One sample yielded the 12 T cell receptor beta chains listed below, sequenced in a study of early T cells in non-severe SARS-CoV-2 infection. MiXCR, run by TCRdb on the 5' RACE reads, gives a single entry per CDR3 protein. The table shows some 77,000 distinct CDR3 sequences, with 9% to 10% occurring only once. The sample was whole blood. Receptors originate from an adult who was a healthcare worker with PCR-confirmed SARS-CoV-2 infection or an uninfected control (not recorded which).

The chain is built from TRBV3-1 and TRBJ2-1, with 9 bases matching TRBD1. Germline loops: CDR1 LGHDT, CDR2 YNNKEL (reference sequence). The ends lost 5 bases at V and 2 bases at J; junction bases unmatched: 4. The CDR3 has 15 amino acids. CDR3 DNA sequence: TGTGCCAGCAGCAGGGGACAGGGACCCTACAATGAGCAGTTCTTC. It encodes CASSRGQGPYNEQFF.

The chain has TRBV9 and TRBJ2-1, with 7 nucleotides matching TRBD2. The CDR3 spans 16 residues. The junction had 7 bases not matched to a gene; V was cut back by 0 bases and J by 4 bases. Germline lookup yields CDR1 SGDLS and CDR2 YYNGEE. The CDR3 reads CASSVGWREIYNEQFF. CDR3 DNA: TGTGCCAGCAGCGTAGGATGGCGGGAGATATACAATGAGCAGTTCTTC.

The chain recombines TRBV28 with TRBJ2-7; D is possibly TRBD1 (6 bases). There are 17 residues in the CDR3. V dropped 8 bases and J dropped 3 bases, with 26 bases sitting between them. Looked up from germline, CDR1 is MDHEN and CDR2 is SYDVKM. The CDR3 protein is CASYWVKNRAAYYEQYF. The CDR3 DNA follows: TGTGCCAGCTATTGGGTCAAAAACAGGGCTGCCTACTACGAGCAGTACTTC.

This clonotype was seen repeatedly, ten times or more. The CDR3 region is CASSLGLAAPTGELFF. In DNA, the CDR3 is TGTGCCAGCAGCTTAGGACTAGCGGCTCCGACCGGGGAGCTGTTTTTT. The chain carries TRBV11-3 and TRBJ2-2; TRBD2 matches at 9 bases. CDR1 and CDR2 (germline): SGHNT, YENEEA. The trim removed 1 base at V and 5 bases at J, leaving 5 bases unmatched. The CDR3 has 16 amino acids.

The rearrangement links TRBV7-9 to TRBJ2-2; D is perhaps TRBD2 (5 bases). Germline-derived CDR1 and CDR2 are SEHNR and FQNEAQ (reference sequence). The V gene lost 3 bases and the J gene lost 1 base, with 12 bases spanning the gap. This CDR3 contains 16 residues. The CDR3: CASSFNPGRNTGELFF. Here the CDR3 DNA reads TGTGCCAGCAGCTTCAACCCGGGAAGGAACACCGGGGAGCTGTTTTTT.

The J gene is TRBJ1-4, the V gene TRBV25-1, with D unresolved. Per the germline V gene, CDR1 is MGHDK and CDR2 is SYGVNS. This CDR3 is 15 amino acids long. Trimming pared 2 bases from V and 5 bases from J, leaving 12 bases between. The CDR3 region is CASSEPRVNNEKLFF. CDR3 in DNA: TGTGCCAGCAGTGAACCCCGAGTCAACAATGAAAAACTGTTTTTT.

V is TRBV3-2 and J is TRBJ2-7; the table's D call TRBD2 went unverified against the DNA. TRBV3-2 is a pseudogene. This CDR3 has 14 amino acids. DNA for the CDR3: TGTGCCAGCAGCCTCTCTAGCGGGACCTACGAGCAGTACTTC. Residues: CASSLSSGTYEQYF.

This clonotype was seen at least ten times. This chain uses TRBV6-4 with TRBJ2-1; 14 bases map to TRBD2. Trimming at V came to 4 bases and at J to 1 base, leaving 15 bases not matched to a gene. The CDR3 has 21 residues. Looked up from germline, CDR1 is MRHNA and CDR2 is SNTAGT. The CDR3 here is CASSAPGGRLAGGRSYNEQFF. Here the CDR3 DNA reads TGTGCCAGCAGTGCCCCGGGGGGAAGACTAGCGGGAGGGAGGTCCTACAATGAGCAGTTCTTC.

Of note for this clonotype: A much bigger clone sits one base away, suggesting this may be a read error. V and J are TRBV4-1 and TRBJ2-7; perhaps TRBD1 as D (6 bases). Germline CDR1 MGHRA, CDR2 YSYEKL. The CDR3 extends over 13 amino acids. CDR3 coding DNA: TGCGCCAGCAGCCAGACAGGCTACTACAAGCAGTACTTC. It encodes CASSQTGYYKQYF.

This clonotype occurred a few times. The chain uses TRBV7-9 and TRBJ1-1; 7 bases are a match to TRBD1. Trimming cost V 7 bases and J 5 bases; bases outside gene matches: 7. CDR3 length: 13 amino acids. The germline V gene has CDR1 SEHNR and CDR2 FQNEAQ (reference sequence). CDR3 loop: CASTIKGATEAFF. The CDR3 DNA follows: TGTGCCAGCACTATTAAGGGGGCTACTGAAGCTTTCTTT.

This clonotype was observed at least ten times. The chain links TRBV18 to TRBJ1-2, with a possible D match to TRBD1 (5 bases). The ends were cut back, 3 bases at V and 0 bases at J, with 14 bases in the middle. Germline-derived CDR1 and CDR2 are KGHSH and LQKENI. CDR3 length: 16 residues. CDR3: CASSPRPDRANYGYTF. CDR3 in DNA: TGTGCCAGCTCACCCCGACCCGACAGAGCTAACTATGGCTACACCTTC. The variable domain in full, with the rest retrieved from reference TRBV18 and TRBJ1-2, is NAGVMQNPRHLVRRRGQEARLRCSPMKGHSHVYWYRQLPEEGLKFMVYLQKENIIDESGMPKERFSAEFPKEGPSILRIQQVVRGDSAAYFCASSPRPDRANYGYTFGSGTRLTVV.

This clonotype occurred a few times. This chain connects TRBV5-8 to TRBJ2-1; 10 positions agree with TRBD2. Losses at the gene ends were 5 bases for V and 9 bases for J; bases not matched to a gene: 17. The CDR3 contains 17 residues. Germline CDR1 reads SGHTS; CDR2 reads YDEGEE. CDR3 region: CASSPGQGLAGGSEQFF. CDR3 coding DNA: TGTGCCAGCAGTCCCGGACAGGGCTTAGCGGGAGGATCTGAGCAGTTCTTC.